This T cell receptor beta chain was found in a study of blood T cell repertoires in COVID-19. On the study more broadly: Sites in the United States, Italy and Spain provided acute and convalescent COVID-19 samples. T cells, B-cell-depleted T cells, or PBMCs provided the cDNA or gDNA that served as material.

Authors' data handling: For nucleated cells, counts were estimated from reference gene primer amplification. Profiled with immunoSEQ multiplex PCR; TCRdb holds only in-frame clones, not every one. D and trimming come from the DNA, and the V and J calls and clone size come from that table. Of roughly 150,000 clones listed, roughly nine tenths are singletons. The specimen was peripheral blood. The clonotype comes from a woman in her seventies with acute or convalescent COVID-19.

The CDR3 region is CASSYPGHHNEQFF. As DNA, the CDR3 is TGTGCCAGCAGTTATCCGGGACACCACAATGAGCAGTTCTTC. The chain couples TRBV6-2 or TRBV6-3 to TRBJ2-1; D is perhaps TRBD1 (6 bases). The CDR3 spans 14 residues. CDR1 MNHEY and CDR2 SVGEGT come from the germline V gene. V lost 3 bases and J lost 5, with 11 bases in between.